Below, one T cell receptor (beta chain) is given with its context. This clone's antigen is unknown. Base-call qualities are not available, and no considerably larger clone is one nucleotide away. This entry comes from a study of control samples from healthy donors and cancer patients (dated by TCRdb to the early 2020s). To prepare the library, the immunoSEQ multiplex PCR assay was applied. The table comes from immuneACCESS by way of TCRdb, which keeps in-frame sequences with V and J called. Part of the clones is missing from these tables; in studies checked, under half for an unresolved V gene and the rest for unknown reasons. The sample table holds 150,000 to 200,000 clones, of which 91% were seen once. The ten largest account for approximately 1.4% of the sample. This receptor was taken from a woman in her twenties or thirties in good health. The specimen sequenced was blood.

The DNA sequence is given as TGTGCCAGCAGCGTATGGGACATGAACACTGAAGCTTTCTTT. This gives the protein CASSVWDMNTEAFF. The chain is assembled from TRBV9 and TRBJ1-1; TRBD1 could be the D gene, as 6 bases match. The CDR3 covers 14 residues, taking in both the cysteine and the phenylalanine. Of all the DNA, just the CDR3 is kept, 42 bases in frame from base 1. The germline V gene gives CDR1 as SGDLS and CDR2 as YYNGEE. V is pared back by 1 base and J by 0 bases, with 7 bases lying between the germline termini.